This T cell receptor (beta chain) came from a study of T cell changes during pregnancy in multiple sclerosis (dated by TCRdb to between 2018 and 2020). Describing the broader study: The study looked at changes in the T cell repertoire across pregnancy in women with multiple sclerosis.

The library was built by means of the immunoSEQ multiplex PCR assay. The immuneACCESS repertoire file appears here via TCRdb, limited to in-frame rearrangements. These files lack a portion of the clones; in checked studies, under half of the deficit traces to unresolved V genes, and the cause of the others is not known. The sample data list about 40,000 clones, and around 94% of these were observed just once. The ten largest clones capture more than 1.5% of the sample. A remark on this clone: The clone's antigen remains unknown. Base qualities are missing; no much larger clone stands one base away.

Taken from cysteine to phenylalanine, the CDR3 has 12 residues. Only the CDR3 DNA stays, 36 bases, in frame from base 1. CDR1 and CDR2, looked up from the germline V gene, are SQVTM and ANQGSEA. V and J are trimmed by 7 bases and 2 bases, and the gene matches miss 2 bases of the junction. The source material was peripheral blood, sampled in the third trimester of pregnancy. This sequence uses TRBV29-1 and TRBJ1-1, with 9 bases in between that match TRBD1. The receptor comes from a female donor with multiple sclerosis, enrolled in a pregnancy study. The sequenced DNA is TGCAGCGGGACAGGGGTCAACACTGAAGCTTTCTTT. It codes for CSGTGVNTEAFF.